A single sample gave rise to the 19 T cell receptor beta chains below, sequenced in a study of shared clonotypes between healthy human individuals. The method was immunoSEQ multiplex PCR; TCRdb's version includes in-frame clones alone and lacks a portion of them. Seen here are fewer than 650,000 clones, 76% observed once, and the top ten hold 10% to 15%. The source material was PBMCs. These receptors all stem from a woman aged 35 to 49 in good health. Some clones in this sample may be carry-over from other donors' samples.

The CDR3 coding sequence is TGTGCCAGCGCCGGGACTAGCGGGAACCCCGCATCCTACGAGCAGTACTTC. Translation gives CASAGTSGNPASYEQYF. The chain recombines TRBV21-1 with TRBJ2-7; the table's D call of TRBD2 was not tested on the DNA. TRBV21-1 is designated a pseudogene. This CDR3 has 17 residues.

This clone showed up just a few times. The gene calls are TRBV29-1 and TRBJ2-1; 9 nucleotides align to TRBD2. The CDR3 has 16 residues. V shed 6 bases and J 9 bases; nucleotides not matched to a gene: 18. Germline V CDR1 and CDR2: SQVTM, ANQGSEA. The CDR3 DNA follows: TGCAGCGTCGCCCCCTTGGGGGGAGCGGGGGGTGCTGAGCAGTTCTTC. It yields the protein CSVAPLGGAGGAEQFF.

This clone was counted many times. The identical CDR3 is also encoded by other nucleotide sequences in the sample. The rearrangement uses TRBV10-3 and TRBJ1-2; D gene unclear. V was shortened by 3 bases and J by 0 bases, with 5 bases between the two germline ends. The germline gives CDR1 ENHRY, CDR2 SYGVKD. CDR3 length: 13 residues. CDR3 nucleotide sequence: TGTGCCATCAGTGAACGTTCTAACTATGGCTACACCTTC. Encoded protein: CAISERSNYGYTF.

The V call is TRBV5-1, the J call TRBJ2-1; no firm D call. Trimming shortened V by 0 bases and J by 9 bases, and 10 bases separated the two germline ends. This CDR3 has 13 residues. Germline V gene data show CDR1 as SGHRS and CDR2 as YFSETQ. The CDR3 loop is CASSLVGPGEQFF. The CDR3 coding sequence is TGCGCCAGCAGCTTGGTTGGGCCGGGTGAGCAGTTCTTC.

V gene TRBV30 combines with J gene TRBJ1-5; 9 nucleotides match TRBD1. The V gene's germline CDR1 is GTSNPN and CDR2 SVGIG (reference sequence). There are 15 residues in the CDR3. V shed 1 base, J shed 5 bases, and the junction held 6 bases outside the gene matches. The CDR3 loop reads CAWSAGTGFDQPQHF. The CDR3 DNA is TGTGCCTGGAGTGCTGGGACAGGGTTCGATCAGCCCCAGCATTTT.

This clone showed up just a few times. This chain connects TRBV2 to TRBJ2-3, with 7 bases matching TRBD1. V gave up 5 bases and J gave up 0 bases; unmatched junction bases: 5. From germline, CDR1 is SNHLY and CDR2 FYNNEI. The CDR3 is 15 amino acids. CDR3 nucleotide sequence: TGTGCCAGCAGTAGCCCGGGACAGAGCACAGATACGCAGTATTTT. It encodes CASSSPGQSTDTQYF. The full variable domain, rest sourced from reference TRBV2 and TRBJ2-3, is EPEVTQTPSHQVTQMGQEVILRCVPISNHLYFYWYRQILGQKVEFLVSFYNNEISEKSEIFDDQFSVERPDGSNFTLKIRSTKLEDSAMYFCASSSPGQSTDTQYFGPGTRLTVL.

The chain combines TRBV7-6 with TRBJ2-2; D ambiguous. Trimming took off 5 bases at V and 0 bases at J, with 7 bases between the two ends. The CDR3 extends over 14 amino acids. Germline assignment: CDR1 SGHVS and CDR2 FNYEAQ. The CDR3 nucleotides are TGTGCCAGCAGCCCCGAGGCGAACACCGGGGAGCTGTTTTTT. The encoded protein is CASSPEANTGELFF.

The chain joins TRBV5-1 to TRBJ2-3; 10 bases align to TRBD2. After removal of 4 bases from V and 3 bases from J, the junction contained 8 bases not matched to a gene. This CDR3 has 16 amino acids. CDR1 is SGHRS, CDR2 YFSETQ, per germline. The CDR3, as DNA: TGCGCCAGCAGCCAGCTCGGACTAGCGGATACAGATACGCAGTATTTT. It specifies CASSQLGLADTDTQYF.

This clone appeared a few times. The rearrangement links TRBV7-3 to TRBJ2-2; 7 bases map to TRBD2. The CDR3 has 16 amino acids. V gave up 4 bases and J gave up 2 bases; unmatched junction bases: 7. The germline CDR1 and CDR2 sequences are SGHTA and FQGTGA. The CDR3 DNA follows: TGTGCCAGCAGCTCCTTGGCTAGCGGAAACACCGGGGAGCTGTTTTTT. Protein sequence: CASSSLASGNTGELFF.

The chain links TRBV4-2 to TRBJ2-7, with a tentative D call TRBD2 (5 bases). Germline V gene data show CDR1 as LGHNA and CDR2 as YNFKEQ. This CDR3 spans 14 amino acids. V lost 0 bases and J lost 2, with 8 bases in between. CDR3: CASSQDLLAYEQYF. The CDR3 DNA is TGTGCCAGCAGCCAAGATTTACTAGCCTACGAGCAGTACTTC.

This clone was observed a single time. The chain joins TRBV5-1 to TRBJ1-4; 7 bases fit TRBD1. The germline V gene encodes CDR1 SGHRS and CDR2 YFSETQ. CDR3 length: 15 amino acids. V dropped 4 bases and J dropped 0; count of bases not matched to a gene: 3. In nucleotides, the CDR3 is TGCGCCAGCAGCCGACAGGGCACAACTAATGAAAAACTGTTTTTT. Protein: CASSRQGTTNEKLFF.

The chain uses TRBV7-8 and TRBJ1-2, with D possibly TRBD1 on 5 matching bases. V gave up 3 bases and J gave up 4 bases, with 9 bases separating them. Germline V gene data show CDR1 as SGHVS and CDR2 as FQNEAQ. The CDR3 covers 13 residues. The CDR3 region is CASSLGPFYGYTF. In DNA form, the CDR3 reads TGTGCCAGCAGCTTGGGACCTTTCTATGGCTACACCTTC.

This clone has only a few counts. V is TRBV10-3 and J is TRBJ2-7; 9 bases are a match to TRBD2. This CDR3 is 14 amino acids long. Germline V CDR1 and CDR2: ENHRY, SYGVKD. J gave up 5 bases and V 3 bases, and 5 bases lay outside the gene matches. CDR3 region: CAISDRASGDEQYF. The CDR3 coding sequence is TGTGCCATCAGTGACCGGGCTAGCGGGGACGAGCAGTACTTC.

This clone was found a few times. This chain connects TRBV19 to TRBJ2-7; tentative D call: TRBD1 (6 bases). Germline CDR1 is LNHDA and CDR2 is SQIVND (reference sequence). Trimming removed 3 bases at V and 5 bases at J, with 14 bases between. This CDR3 is 14 amino acids long. This CDR3 reads CASSMNRDFDEQYF. The CDR3 DNA sequence: TGTGCCAGTAGTATGAACAGGGATTTCGACGAGCAGTACTTC.

CDR3 in amino acids: CASSLDEGAVVGNTIYF. The CDR3, as DNA: TGTGCCAGCAGCTTAGACGAGGGCGCGGTCGTCGGAAACACCATATATTTT. The chain couples TRBV11-1 to TRBJ1-3; no firm D call. The V and J ends lost 1 base and 4 bases respectively, with 17 bases between them. The CDR3 has 17 residues. Looked up from germline, CDR1 is SGHAT and CDR2 is FQDESV (reference sequence).

This clone was seen once. CDR3 DNA: TGTGCCAGCAGCTTACCCCGTGGGGGAAGAGGAAACACTGAAGCTTTCTTT. It codes for CASSLPRGGRGNTEAFF. The rearrangement joins TRBV7-9 to TRBJ1-1; possible D gene TRBD1, 5 bases. Germline V gene sequence: CDR1 SEHNR, CDR2 FQNEAQ (reference sequence). Trimming stripped 2 bases from V and 2 bases from J, with 18 bases between. The CDR3 spans 17 residues.

This chain links TRBV29-1 with TRBJ1-4; 8 nucleotides agree with TRBD1. CDR1 SQVTM and CDR2 ANQGSEA come from the germline V gene. The V segment lost 6 bases and the J segment 8 bases; nucleotides outside the gene matches: 17. This CDR3 is built from 16 residues. This chain's CDR3 is CSVALGQGALMEKLFF. The DNA for the CDR3 is TGCAGCGTGGCCCTGGGGCAGGGGGCGCTCATGGAAAAACTGTTTTTT.

This rearrangement joins TRBV2 to TRBJ2-7, with D possibly TRBD2 on 6 matching bases. Germline V gene lookup returns CDR1 SNHLY and CDR2 FYNNEI. The CDR3 consists of 14 residues. Trimming took 7 bases from V and 2 from J, leaving 15 bases between them. The CDR3 DNA follows: TGTGCCAGCAACCCGGGACTCCCTCCCTACGAGCAGTACTTC. Translated: CASNPGLPPYEQYF.

This clone showed up just a few times. This chain's CDR3 is CAWSSNTYTEAFF. The CDR3 region has the DNA TGTGCCTGGAGTTCCAACACGTACACTGAAGCTTTCTTT. V is TRBV30 and J is TRBJ1-1; D is ambiguous. In germline, CDR1 is GTSNPN, CDR2 SVGIG (reference sequence). V was pared by 2 bases and J by 3 bases, with 10 bases between. This CDR3 contains 13 residues.